Listed below are T cell receptor beta chains from one sample, sequenced in a study of blood T cell repertoires in COVID-19. Repertoires were generated with immunoSEQ multiplex PCR, while TCRdb's copy carries only in-frame clones and drops some. Among tens of thousands of clones listed, around nine tenths were seen once. Sequenced material: peripheral blood. The origin of the receptors is a human donor in a cohort sampled during active COVID-19. Each CDR3 is given with its conserved first and last residue. The order of the fields is J gene, V gene, CDR3 protein.

J gene: TRBJ2-7; V gene: TRBV5-3; CDR3 protein: CARSTGVEGPWKEQYF
J gene: TRBJ1-1; V gene: TRBV10-2; CDR3 protein: CASRLGQMNTEAFF
J gene: TRBJ1-4; V gene: TRBV4-1; CDR3 protein: CASSQPFTTEEKLFF
J gene: TRBJ2-7; V gene: TRBV7-6; CDR3 protein: CASSLDPDSSYEQYF
J gene: TRBJ1-1; V gene: TRBV10-3; CDR3 protein: CAISMTGFGETEAFF
J gene: TRBJ1-1; V gene: TRBV5-4; CDR3 protein: CASRPTGATEAFF
J gene: TRBJ1-2; V gene: TRBV12-3/TRBV12-4; CDR3 protein: CASRGSGYGYTF
J gene: TRBJ1-5; V gene: TRBV6-5; CDR3 protein: CASSRQENQPQHF
J gene: TRBJ1-2; V gene: TRBV3-1/TRBV3-2; CDR3 protein: CASNLDTLTPPYTF
J gene: TRBJ2-7; V gene: TRBV7-7; CDR3 protein: CASSPGQGGYEQYF
J gene: TRBJ2-2; V gene: TRBV4-3; CDR3 protein: CASSQDFTVNTGELFF
J gene: TRBJ2-7; V gene: TRBV7-2; CDR3 protein: CASSLDGGQSYEQYF
J gene: TRBJ2-7; V gene: TRBV7-2; CDR3 protein: CASSLTSGETYEQYF
J gene: TRBJ1-1; V gene: TRBV5-4; CDR3 protein: CASTLGKGPTEAFF
J gene: TRBJ1-5; V gene: TRBV4-1; CDR3 protein: CASSQGGYSNQPQHF
J gene: TRBJ2-7; V gene: TRBV4-3; CDR3 protein: CASSGGRGTYEQYF
J gene: TRBJ1-1; V gene: TRBV15; CDR3 protein: CATSSGVFPIEAFF
J gene: TRBJ1-5; V gene: TRBV2; CDR3 protein: CASRGQIGSNQPQHF
J gene: TRBJ1-2; V gene: TRBV10-3; CDR3 protein: CAISERRAGRVGGYTF
J gene: TRBJ2-5; V gene: TRBV11-2; CDR3 protein: CASSLRGWETQYF
J gene: TRBJ1-2; V gene: TRBV10-3; CDR3 protein: CAISDRTGVVVDYGYTF
J gene: TRBJ1-3; V gene: TRBV4-3; CDR3 protein: CASSQVVTGNTIYF
J gene: TRBJ1-2; V gene: TRBV12-3/TRBV12-4; CDR3 protein: CASSLGGDGYTF
J gene: TRBJ1-2; V gene: TRBV5-6; CDR3 protein: CASSTLGGPNYGYTF
J gene: TRBJ2-6; V gene: TRBV11-2; CDR3 protein: CASSRDRGSSGANVLTF
J gene: TRBJ1-6; V gene: TRBV3-1/TRBV3-2; CDR3 protein: CASSEDLRGNSPLHF
J gene: TRBJ1-2; V gene: TRBV3-1/TRBV3-2; CDR3 protein: CASSQVGQGLYGYTF
J gene: TRBJ2-3; V gene: TRBV5-1; CDR3 protein: CASSPLAGGTTDTQYF
J gene: TRBJ1-6; V gene: TRBV11-2; CDR3 protein: CASSPRTGLSYNSPLHF
J gene: TRBJ2-2; V gene: TRBV5-4; CDR3 protein: CASSRTSGGAAGELFF
J gene: TRBJ1-1; V gene: TRBV6-6; CDR3 protein: CASSYGTVNTEAFF
J gene: TRBJ2-6; V gene: TRBV19; CDR3 protein: CASRSVSGANVLTF